The clone carrying this TCR beta chain was counted only a few times. Its antigen remains unidentified. The trim removed 3 bases at V and 12 bases at J, leaving 8 bases unmatched. The CDR3 consists of 12 residues. CDR1 SEHNR and CDR2 FQNEAQ come from the germline V gene (reference sequence). This specimen belongs to a study of regulatory T cells in long-lasting Graves disease. In the study overall: For under 3 months, newly diagnosed Graves' patients had been taking antithyroid drugs.

The time point: newly diagnosed GD, antithyroid drugs for less than 3 months. PBMC RNA served as the TCR library source. Broader study findings: Favored usage of TRBV28, TRBJ1-2 and TRBJ2-5 was recorded in persistent disease.

Arm-PCR of CDR3 regions and iRepertoire HTBI primers were the basis on which TCR beta libraries were built. TCRdb re-analysed the multiplex PCR reads in MiXCR, keeping a single row per CDR3 protein. The sample records around 400,000 distinct CDR3 sequences, 15% to 18% being singletons. The chain has TRBV7-9 and TRBJ2-7, with TRBD1 matching 7 bases. This specimen was peripheral blood mononuclear cells (PBMCs), taken at new diagnosis, from a patient treated with antithyroid drugs. This receptor was identified in a female donor with Graves disease. As DNA, the CDR3 is TGTGCCAGCAGCTTCATTAAGGGACAGCCGTACTTC. This encodes CASSFIKGQPYF.